This T cell receptor (beta chain) appears in the sequencing data of a study of blood T cell repertoires in COVID-19. Study summary: Specimens from acute and convalescent COVID-19 originated in the United States, Italy and Spain. In each case, the material was cDNA or gDNA derived from T cells, B-cell-depleted T cells, or PBMCs.

What the recovered Cohort 3 donors had was two negative PCRs, clearance, or symptom resolution. The V segment lost 0 bases and the J segment 1 base; nucleotides outside the gene matches: 4. Germline CDR1 SGHDN, CDR2 FVKESK. CDR3 length equals 17 residues. The repertoire was sequenced with immunoSEQ multiplex PCR; TCRdb's copy has only in-frame clones and lacks some. The data hold roughly 220,000 clones, with about 87% observed a single time. This sequence joins TRBV14 and TRBJ1-1, with TRBD1 identical over 11 bases. The specimen sequenced was PBMCs or T cells enriched from blood (not recorded which). The clonotype originates from a woman aged 25 to 39 who had recovered from COVID-19. CDR3 residues: CASSQDRDRGGNTEAFF. The DNA for the CDR3 is TGTGCCAGCAGCCAAGATAGGGACAGGGGGGGGAACACTGAAGCTTTCTTT.